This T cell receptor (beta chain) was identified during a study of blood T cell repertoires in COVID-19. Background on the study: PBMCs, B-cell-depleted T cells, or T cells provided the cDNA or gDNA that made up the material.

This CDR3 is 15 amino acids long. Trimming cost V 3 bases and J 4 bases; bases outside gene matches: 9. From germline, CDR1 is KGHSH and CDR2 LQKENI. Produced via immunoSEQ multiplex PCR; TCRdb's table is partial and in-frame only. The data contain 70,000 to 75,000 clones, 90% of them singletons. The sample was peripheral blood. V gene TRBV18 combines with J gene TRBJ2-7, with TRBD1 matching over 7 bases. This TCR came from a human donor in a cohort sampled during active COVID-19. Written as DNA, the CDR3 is TGTGCCAGCTCACCGGACAGGAGTTCTACGTACGAGCAGTACTTC. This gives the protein CASSPDRSSTYEQYF.